The rows below give T cell receptor beta chains drawn from one sample of a study of PD-1 blockade in classical Hodgkin lymphoma. Generated by immunoSEQ multiplex PCR, the TCRdb table keeps only in-frame clones and is missing some. The repertoire holds 70,000 to 85,000 clones, with about 92% as singletons. The sample here was peripheral blood mononuclear cells (PBMCs), taken at baseline. Source of these receptors: a human donor with classical Hodgkin lymphoma. The CDR3 runs from the conserved cysteine through the conserved F or W. A D gene is named only where the DNA matches it firmly. Clone size is not always given. Where it is, it says once, few, many or a class for expanded clones.

D gene: NA; J gene: TRBJ2-7; clone size: NA; V gene: TRBV30; CDR3 protein: CAWSPPVGGNYEQYF; CDR3 DNA: TGTGCCTGGAGTCCCCCGGTGGGGGGTAACTACGAGCAGTACTTC
D gene: NA; J gene: TRBJ2-7; clone size: NA; V gene: TRBV5-4; CDR3 protein: CASSLDRASGEQYF; CDR3 DNA: TGTGCCAGCAGCTTGGACAGGGCCTCGGGGGAGCAGTACTTC
D gene: NA; J gene: TRBJ2-7; clone size: NA; V gene: TRBV13; CDR3 protein: CASSLEGDTAYEQYF; CDR3 DNA: TGTGCCAGCAGCTTAGAGGGGGACACAGCCTACGAGCAGTACTTC
D gene: NA; J gene: TRBJ1-2; clone size: NA; V gene: TRBV11-2; CDR3 protein: CASSFGGTLGYGYTF; CDR3 DNA: TGTGCCAGCAGCTTTGGCGGGACTTTAGGCTATGGCTACACCTTC
D gene: TRBD2; J gene: TRBJ2-1; clone size: once; V gene: TRBV18; CDR3 protein: CASSPSSEAGVGEQFF; CDR3 DNA: TGTGCCAGCTCACCATCTTCAGAAGCGGGAGTGGGTGAGCAGTTCTTC
D gene: TRBD2; J gene: TRBJ2-3; clone size: NA; V gene: TRBV9; CDR3 protein: CASSVDGASGGAHTQYF; CDR3 DNA: TGTGCCAGCAGCGTAGACGGGGCTAGCGGGGGGGCGCATACGCAGTATTTT
D gene: TRBD2; J gene: TRBJ2-5; clone size: NA; V gene: TRBV7-3; CDR3 protein: CASSQSGTSGQETQYF; CDR3 DNA: TGTGCCAGCAGCCAGTCCGGGACTAGCGGCCAAGAGACCCAGTACTTC
D gene: TRBD1; J gene: TRBJ2-7; clone size: NA; V gene: TRBV7-9; CDR3 protein: CASSSSTTTGYEQYF; CDR3 DNA: TGTGCCAGCAGCTCTTCCACAACGACAGGGTACGAGCAGTACTTC
D gene: TRBD2; J gene: TRBJ2-1; clone size: NA; V gene: TRBV5-1; CDR3 protein: CASSLELAGPYNEQFF; CDR3 DNA: TGCGCCAGCAGCTTGGAACTAGCGGGGCCGTACAATGAGCAGTTCTTC
D gene: NA; J gene: TRBJ1-2; clone size: NA; V gene: TRBV6-5; CDR3 protein: CASSVVRDYGYTF; CDR3 DNA: TGTGCCAGCAGTGTCGTTCGGGACTATGGCTACACCTTC
D gene: TRBD1; J gene: TRBJ1-2; clone size: NA; V gene: TRBV30; CDR3 protein: CAWSLTGGGNGYTF; CDR3 DNA: TGTGCCTGGAGCTTGACAGGGGGCGGGAATGGCTACACCTTC
D gene: NA; J gene: TRBJ1-2; clone size: few; V gene: TRBV23-1; CDR3 protein: CASSQRDCNYGYTF; CDR3 DNA: TGCGCCAGCAGTCAGCGGGACTGTAACTATGGCTACACCTTC
D gene: NA; J gene: TRBJ2-7; clone size: NA; V gene: TRBV9; CDR3 protein: CASSGGTTSCEQYF; CDR3 DNA: TGTGCCAGCAGCGGCGGAACTACCTCCTGCGAGCAGTACTTC
D gene: TRBD1; J gene: TRBJ1-1; clone size: NA; V gene: TRBV5-5; CDR3 protein: CASSRSGTGGGGTEAFF; CDR3 DNA: TGTGCCAGCAGCAGATCCGGGACAGGGGGCGGCGGCACTGAAGCTTTCTTT
D gene: NA; J gene: TRBJ2-7; clone size: NA; V gene: TRBV7-9; CDR3 protein: CASSTTTRGEQYF; CDR3 DNA: TGTGCCAGCAGCACCACAACCCGTGGGGAGCAGTACTTC
D gene: NA; J gene: TRBJ2-1; clone size: few; V gene: TRBV7-8; CDR3 protein: CASSFGRSNEQFF; CDR3 DNA: TGTGCCAGCAGCTTTGGGCGGAGCAATGAGCAGTTCTTC
D gene: NA; J gene: TRBJ1-4; clone size: once; V gene: TRBV7-9; CDR3 protein: CASSLIVAILSGLNEKLFF; CDR3 DNA: TGTGCCAGCAGCTTGATCGTCGCCATTTTGTCGGGCCTTAATGAAAAACTGTTTTTT
D gene: NA; J gene: TRBJ2-7; clone size: once; V gene: TRBV6-1; CDR3 protein: CASSRRSSYEQYF; CDR3 DNA: TGTGCCAGCAGTAGGCGAAGCTCCTACGAGCAGTACTTC
D gene: TRBD2; J gene: TRBJ2-1; clone size: NA; V gene: TRBV10-3; CDR3 protein: CAISESGGTSGVEQFF; CDR3 DNA: TGTGCCATCAGTGAGTCAGGGGGGACTAGCGGAGTTGAGCAGTTCTTC